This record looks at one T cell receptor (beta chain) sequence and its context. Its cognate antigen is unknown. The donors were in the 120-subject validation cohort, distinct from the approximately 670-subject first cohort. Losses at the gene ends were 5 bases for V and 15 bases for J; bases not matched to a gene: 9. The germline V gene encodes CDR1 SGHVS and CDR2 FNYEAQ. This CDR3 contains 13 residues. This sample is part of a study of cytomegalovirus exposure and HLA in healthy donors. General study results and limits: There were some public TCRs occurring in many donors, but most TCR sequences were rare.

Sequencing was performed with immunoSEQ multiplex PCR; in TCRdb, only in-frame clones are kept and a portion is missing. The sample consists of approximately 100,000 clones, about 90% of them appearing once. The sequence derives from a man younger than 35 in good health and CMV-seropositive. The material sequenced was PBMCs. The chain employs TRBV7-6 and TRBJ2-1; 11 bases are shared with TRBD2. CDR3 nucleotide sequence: TGTGCCAGCAGCAAAACTAGCGGGAGTCTGCCGTTCTTC. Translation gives CASSKTSGSLPFF.